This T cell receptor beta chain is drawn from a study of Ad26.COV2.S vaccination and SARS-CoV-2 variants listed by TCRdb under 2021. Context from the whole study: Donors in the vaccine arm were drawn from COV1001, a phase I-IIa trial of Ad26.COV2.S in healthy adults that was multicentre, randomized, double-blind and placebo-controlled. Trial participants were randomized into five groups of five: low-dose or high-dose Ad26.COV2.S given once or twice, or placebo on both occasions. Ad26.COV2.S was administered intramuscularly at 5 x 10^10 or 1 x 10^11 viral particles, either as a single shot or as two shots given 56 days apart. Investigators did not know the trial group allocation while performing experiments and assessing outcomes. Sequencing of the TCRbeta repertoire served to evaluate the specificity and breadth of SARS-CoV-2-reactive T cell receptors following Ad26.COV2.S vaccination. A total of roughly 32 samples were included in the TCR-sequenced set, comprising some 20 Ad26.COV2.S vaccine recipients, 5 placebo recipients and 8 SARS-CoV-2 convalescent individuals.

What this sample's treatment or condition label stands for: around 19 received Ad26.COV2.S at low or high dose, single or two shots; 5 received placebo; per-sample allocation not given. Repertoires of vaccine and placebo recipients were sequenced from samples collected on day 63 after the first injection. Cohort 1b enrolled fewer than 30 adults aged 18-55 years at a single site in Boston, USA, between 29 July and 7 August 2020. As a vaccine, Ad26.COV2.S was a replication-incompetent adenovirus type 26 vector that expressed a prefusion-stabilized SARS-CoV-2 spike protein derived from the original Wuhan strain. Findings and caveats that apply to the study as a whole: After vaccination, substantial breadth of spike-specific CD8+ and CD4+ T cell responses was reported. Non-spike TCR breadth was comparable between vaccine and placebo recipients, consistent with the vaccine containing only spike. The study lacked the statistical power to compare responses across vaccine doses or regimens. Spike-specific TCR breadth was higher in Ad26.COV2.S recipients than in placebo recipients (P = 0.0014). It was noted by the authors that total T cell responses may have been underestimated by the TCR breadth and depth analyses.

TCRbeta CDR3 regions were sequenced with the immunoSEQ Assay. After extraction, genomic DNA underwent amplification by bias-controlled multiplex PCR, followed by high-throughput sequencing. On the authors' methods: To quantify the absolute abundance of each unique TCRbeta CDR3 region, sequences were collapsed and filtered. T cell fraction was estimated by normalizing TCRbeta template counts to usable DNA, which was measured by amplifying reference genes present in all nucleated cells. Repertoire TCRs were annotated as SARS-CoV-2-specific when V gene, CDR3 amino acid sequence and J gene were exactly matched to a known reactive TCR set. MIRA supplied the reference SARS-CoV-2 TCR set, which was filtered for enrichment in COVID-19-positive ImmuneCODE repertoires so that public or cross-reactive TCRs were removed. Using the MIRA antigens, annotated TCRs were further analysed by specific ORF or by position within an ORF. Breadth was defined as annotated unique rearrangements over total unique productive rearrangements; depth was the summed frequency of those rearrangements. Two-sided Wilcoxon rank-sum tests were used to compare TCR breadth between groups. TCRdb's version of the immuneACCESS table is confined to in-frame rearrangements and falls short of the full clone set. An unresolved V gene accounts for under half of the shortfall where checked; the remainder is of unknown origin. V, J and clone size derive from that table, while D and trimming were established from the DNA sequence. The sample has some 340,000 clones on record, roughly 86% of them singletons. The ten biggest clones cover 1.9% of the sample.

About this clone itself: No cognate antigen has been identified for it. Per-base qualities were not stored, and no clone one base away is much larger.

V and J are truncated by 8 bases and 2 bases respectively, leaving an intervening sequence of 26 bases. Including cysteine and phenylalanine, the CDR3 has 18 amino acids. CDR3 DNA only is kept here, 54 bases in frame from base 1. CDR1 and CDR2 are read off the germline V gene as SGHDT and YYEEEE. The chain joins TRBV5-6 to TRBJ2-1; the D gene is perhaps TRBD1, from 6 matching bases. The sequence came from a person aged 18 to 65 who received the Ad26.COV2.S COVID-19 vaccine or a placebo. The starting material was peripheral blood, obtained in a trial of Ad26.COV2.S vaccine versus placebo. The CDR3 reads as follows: CASSGQLHLFFTYNEQFF. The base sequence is TGTGCCAGTAGTGGACAGCTTCACCTATTCTTTACCTACAATGAGCAGTTCTTC.